This entry describes one T cell receptor (beta chain). V shed 4 bases and J shed 3 bases, with 12 bases lying between them. The germline CDR1 and CDR2 sequences are KGHSH and LQKENI. This CDR3 contains 14 residues. Data came from immunoSEQ multiplex PCR; TCRdb stores just in-frame clones and leaves some out. This table holds 300,000 to 400,000 clones, roughly nine tenths found once. The sample belongs to a study of blood T cell repertoires in COVID-19. Whole-study context: Both acute and convalescent COVID-19 samples were obtained from the United States, Italy and Spain. T cells, B-cell-depleted T cells, or PBMCs provided the cDNA or gDNA that served as material.

The chain is built from TRBV18 and TRBJ2-5; possible D gene TRBD2, 6 bases. This receptor was obtained from a man between 60 and 75 years old who had recovered from COVID-19. The source material was PBMCs or T cells enriched from blood (not recorded which). CDR3 nucleotides: TGTGCCAGCTCACACGGGACTCCTAAAGAGACCCAGTACTTC. It yields the protein CASSHGTPKETQYF.